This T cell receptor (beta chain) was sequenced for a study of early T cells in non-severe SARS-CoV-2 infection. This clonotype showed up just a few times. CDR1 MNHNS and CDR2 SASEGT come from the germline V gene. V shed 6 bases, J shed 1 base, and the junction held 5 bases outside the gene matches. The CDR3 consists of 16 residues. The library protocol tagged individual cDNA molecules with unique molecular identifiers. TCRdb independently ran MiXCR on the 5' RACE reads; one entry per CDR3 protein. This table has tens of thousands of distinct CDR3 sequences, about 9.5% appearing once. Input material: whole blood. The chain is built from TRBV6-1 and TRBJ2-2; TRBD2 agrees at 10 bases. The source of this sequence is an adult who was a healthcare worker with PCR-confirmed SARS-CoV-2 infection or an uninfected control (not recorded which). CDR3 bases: TGTGCCAGCAGCGCCTGGACTAGCGGGAACACCGGGGAGCTGTTTTTT. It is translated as CASSAWTSGNTGELFF.